This T cell receptor (beta chain) originates from a study of blood T cell repertoires in COVID-19. Study context: The samples span acute and convalescent COVID-19 from the United States, Italy and Spain. The analysed material was cDNA or gDNA that came from T cells, B-cell-depleted T cells, or PBMCs.

CDR1 is MNHEY and CDR2 is SVGAGI in the germline V gene. Trimming left V 8 bases short and J 1 base short, with 11 bases between. CDR3 length: 13 amino acids. Profiled with immunoSEQ multiplex PCR; TCRdb holds only in-frame clones, not every one. Among roughly 250,000 clones listed, around 82% were seen once. The receptor was isolated from a woman at least 80 years old with active or convalescent COVID-19. This rearrangement joins TRBV6-5 to TRBJ1-1; D uncertain. Sequenced: peripheral blood. CDR3 coding DNA: TGTGCCAGCCTAATGAGGGAGAACACTGAAGCTTTCTTT. Translating it yields CASLMRENTEAFF.